The T cell receptor (beta chain) under discussion was sequenced for a study of cytomegalovirus exposure and HLA in healthy donors. PCR amplification relied on 60 Vbeta primers (plus 13 Jbeta primers). Method: immunoSEQ multiplex PCR; TCRdb's copy keeps in-frame clones and lacks some. The sample lists fewer than 200,000 clones; around 72% were seen once. V lost 8 bases and J 2 bases, leaving 10 bases between the germline ends. Germline CDR1 is MDHEN and CDR2 is SYDVKM. The CDR3 sequence is 13 residues long. V and J are TRBV28 and TRBJ1-3; no definite D call. This TCR came from a man between 18 and 29 years old in good health and CMV-seronegative. The sequenced sample was PBMCs. The CDR3 sequence: CASGGSPGNTIYF. CDR3 sequence (DNA): TGTGCCAGCGGAGGCTCCCCTGGAAACACCATATATTTT.